A single sample is the source of the 13 T cell receptor beta chains below, sequenced in a study of T cells in Graves' hyperthyroidism and ophthalmopathy. Amplification targeted TCR beta CDR3 regions from RNA transcripts. HTBI primers were the set used in a first-round RT-PCR of the TCR CDR3. TCRdb re-derived calls from the multiplex PCR reads in MiXCR, one entry per CDR3 protein. This sample has roughly 500,000 distinct CDR3 sequences, with roughly a quarter found just once. The sequenced sample consisted of blood. These TCRs come from a woman aged 25 to 39 with Graves' ophthalmopathy.

The rearrangement uses TRBV6-1 and TRBJ1-1; D is undetermined. This CDR3 has 11 amino acids. V was trimmed by 1 base and J by 9 bases, leaving 6 bases between them. Germline V gene lookup returns CDR1 MNHNS and CDR2 SASEGT. CDR3 coding DNA: TGTGCCAGCAGTGAAGGTTTTAAAGCTTTCTTT. This encodes CASSEGFKAFF.

This clonotype was counted at least ten times. V gene TRBV6-5 combines with J gene TRBJ2-5, with 10 bases lining up with TRBD2. CDR1 MNHEY and CDR2 SVGAGI come from the germline V gene. The ends lost 5 bases at V and 5 bases at J; junction bases unmatched: 8. This CDR3 spans 15 amino acids. The CDR3 DNA sequence: TGTGCCAGCAGTACTAGCGGGGCCACTGTGGAGACCCAGTACTTC. Amino acid sequence: CASSTSGATVETQYF.

Ten or more counts support this clonotype. The rearrangement joins TRBV6-5 to TRBJ2-7; 10 bases line up with TRBD2. Germline loops: CDR1 MNHEY, CDR2 SVGAGI. CDR3 length equals 15 residues. Trimming removed 2 bases from V and 7 bases from J; junction bases left unmatched: 8. The CDR3 bases are TGTGCCAGCAGTTACAGTCGGACTAGCGGTTTTGAGCAGTACTTC. Protein: CASSYSRTSGFEQYF.

About this clonotype: The junction departs from germline at one end; a sequencing error may be responsible. The CDR3 reads CASRPSGTDTRYF. CDR3 DNA sequence: TGTGCCAGCCGGCCGAGTGGCACAGATACGCGGTATTTT. J is TRBJ2-3 and V is TRBV27, with unresolved D. CDR1 MNHEY and CDR2 SMNVEV come from the germline V gene (reference sequence). The length of the CDR3 is 13 residues.

The table lists this clonotype with many counts. The CDR3 sequence: CSAEGRTSGERETQYF. In nucleotides, the CDR3 is TGCAGTGCGGAGGGGAGGACTAGCGGGGAGCGAGAGACCCAGTACTTC. The rearrangement links TRBV20-1 to TRBJ2-5; 12 positions agree with TRBD2. The germline V gene encodes CDR1 DFQATT and CDR2 SNEGSKA (reference sequence). The CDR3 consists of 16 residues. Unmatched junction bases numbered 12, after V lost 6 bases and J lost 4 bases.

This clonotype was picked up many times. The genes are TRBV27 and TRBJ1-1; maybe TRBD1 (6 bases). The CDR3 spans 15 residues. Germline assignment: CDR1 MNHEY and CDR2 SMNVEV (reference sequence). V lost 5 bases to trimming and J lost 3 bases, with 16 bases between them. The CDR3 DNA is TGTGCCAGCAGTGCCCCCAGGGGCGGGGACACTGAAGCTTTCTTT. It yields the protein CASSAPRGGDTEAFF.

Many counts were recorded for this clonotype. The chain couples TRBV6-2 or TRBV6-3 to TRBJ2-6, with TRBD2 matching over 8 bases. This CDR3 is 19 amino acids long. In germline, CDR1 is MNHEY, CDR2 SVGEGT. V lost 6 bases to trimming and J lost 1 base; unmatched junction nucleotides: 14. CDR3 in DNA: TGTGCCAGCAGCACAAACCCGCCGGGACTAGGGTCTGGGGCCAACGTCCTGACTTTC. It encodes CASSTNPPGLGSGANVLTF.

This clonotype was recorded at least ten times. The CDR3 protein is CASSFGQGGEKLFF. The CDR3 DNA follows: TGTGCCAGCAGTTTTGGACAGGGTGGAGAAAAACTGTTTTTT. The rearrangement uses TRBV6-5 and TRBJ1-4; 8 bases match TRBD1. The CDR3 has 14 residues. The germline V gene encodes CDR1 MNHEY and CDR2 SVGAGI. The V and J ends lost 4 bases and 8 bases, in that order; junction bases with no gene match: 6.

As for this clonotype: A much larger clone sits a single nucleotide away, making a read error possible. A read error is likely, as this CDR3 ends without the conserved phenylalanine or tryptophan. The J gene is TRBJ2-7, the V gene TRBV6-5, with D possibly TRBD1 on 6 matching bases. The CDR3 consists of 16 residues. V lost 0 bases, J lost 7 bases, and 19 bases lay in between. The germline CDR1 and CDR2 sequences are MNHEY and SVGAGI. The chain's CDR3 is CASSYSAGASAREQYY. The CDR3 DNA reads TGTGCCAGCAGTTACTCCGCAGGGGCTTCTGCGAGGGAGCAGTACTAC.

This clonotype appeared a few times. The CDR3 loop reads CASSLTGGDPYETQYF. The CDR3, as DNA: TGTGCCAGCAGCCTTACAGGGGGCGACCCTTATGAGACCCAGTACTTC. The chain is built from TRBV6-4 and TRBJ2-5; 9 bases are a match to TRBD1. Unmatched junction bases numbered 13, after V lost 6 bases and J lost 5 bases. CDR3 length equals 16 residues. Looked up from germline, CDR1 is MRHNA and CDR2 is SNTAGT.

The J gene is TRBJ2-7, the V gene TRBV7-2; D gene unclear. Between the trimmed V and J ends, which lost 1 base and 2 bases, there was a span of 9 bases. CDR3 length: 14 amino acids. Germline CDR1 SGHTA, CDR2 FQGNSA. The CDR3 region has the DNA TGTGCCAGCAGCTTAGGGCCTTTTACCTACGAGCAGTACTTC. Residues: CASSLGPFTYEQYF. Drawing the rest from reference TRBV7-2 and TRBJ2-7, the complete variable domain is GAGVSQSPSNKVTEKGKDVELRCDPISGHTALYWYRQSLGQGLEFLIYFQGNSAPDKSGLPSDRFSAERTGGSVSTLTIQRTQQEDSAVYLCASSLGPFTYEQYFGPGTRLTVT.

The chain employs TRBV2 and TRBJ2-5, with 7 bases matching TRBD2. The junction had 9 bases not matched to a gene; V was cut back by 4 bases and J by 4 bases. Germline values: CDR1 SNHLY, CDR2 FYNNEI. This CDR3 is 15 amino acids long. DNA of the CDR3: TGTGCCAGCAGTGGACAACTAGCGCAATCAGAGACCCAGTACTTC. Translating gives CASSGQLAQSETQYF.

Many counts were recorded for this clonotype. This chain uses TRBV6-1 with TRBJ2-5, with D possibly TRBD1 on 6 matching bases. CDR1 MNHNS and CDR2 SASEGT come from the germline V gene. This CDR3 contains 17 residues. The V end lost 8 bases, the J end lost 3 bases, and 25 bases lay between the germline ends. CDR3 in DNA: TGTGCCAGCTCAAAGGCTGGTTACCCAGGGGCTAAAGAGACCCAGTACTTC. Protein product: CASSKAGYPGAKETQYF.